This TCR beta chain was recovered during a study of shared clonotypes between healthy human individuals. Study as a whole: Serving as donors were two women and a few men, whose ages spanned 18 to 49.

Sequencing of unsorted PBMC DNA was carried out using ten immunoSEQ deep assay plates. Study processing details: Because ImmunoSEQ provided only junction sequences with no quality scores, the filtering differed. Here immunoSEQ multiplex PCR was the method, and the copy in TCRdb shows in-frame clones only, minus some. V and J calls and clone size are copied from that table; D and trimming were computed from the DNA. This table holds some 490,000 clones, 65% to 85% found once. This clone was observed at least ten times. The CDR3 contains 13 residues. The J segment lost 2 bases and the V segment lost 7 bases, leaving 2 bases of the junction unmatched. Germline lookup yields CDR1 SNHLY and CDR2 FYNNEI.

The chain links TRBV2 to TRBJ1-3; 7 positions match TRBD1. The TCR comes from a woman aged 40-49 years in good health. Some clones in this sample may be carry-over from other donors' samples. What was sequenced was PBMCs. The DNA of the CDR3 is TGTGCCAGCACCGGACAGGCTGGAAACACCATATATTTT. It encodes CASTGQAGNTIYF.